The sequence of this T cell receptor (beta chain) was determined in a study of blood T cell repertoires in COVID-19. Study context: Italy, Spain and the United States were the sources of the convalescent and acute COVID-19 samples.

CDR3 length: 16 amino acids. With 1 base removed from V and 4 bases from J, the gap between germline ends came to 14 bases. Germline CDR1 is SGHAT and CDR2 is FQNNGV. TCRdb keeps only in-frame clones here, not all; method: immunoSEQ multiplex PCR. Among about 71,000 clones, 65% to 90% were seen once, and the ten largest hold approximately 7%. The sequencing sample was made of peripheral blood. This TCR derives from a man between 25 and 39 years old with COVID-19, enrolled during active disease. This chain links TRBV11-2 with TRBJ1-5; D perhaps matches TRBD1 (5 bases). CDR3 bases: TGTGCCAGCAGCTTAGGACGGGACTCCTATAATCAGCCCCAGCATTTT. Amino acids: CASSLGRDSYNQPQHF.